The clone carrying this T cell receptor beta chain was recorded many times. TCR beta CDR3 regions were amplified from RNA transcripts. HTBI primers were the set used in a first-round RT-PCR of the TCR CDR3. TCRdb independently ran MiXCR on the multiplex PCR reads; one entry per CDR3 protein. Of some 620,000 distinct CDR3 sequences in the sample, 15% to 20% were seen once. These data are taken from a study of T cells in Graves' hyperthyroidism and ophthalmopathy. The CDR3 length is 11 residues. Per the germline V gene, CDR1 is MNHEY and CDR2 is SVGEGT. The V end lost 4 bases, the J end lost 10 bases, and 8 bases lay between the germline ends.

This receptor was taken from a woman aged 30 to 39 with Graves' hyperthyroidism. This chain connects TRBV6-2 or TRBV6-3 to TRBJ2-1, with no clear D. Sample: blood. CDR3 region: CASSFPSEQFF. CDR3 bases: TGTGCCAGCAGTTTTCCGTCAGAGCAGTTCTTC.